This T cell receptor beta chain comes out of a study of Graves' ophthalmopathy and Graves' hyperthyroidism. Diagnosis relied on clinical symptoms, serum thyroxine, TRAb, thyroid ultrasound and orbital computed tomography. This clonotype was found once. V lost 0 bases, J lost 0 bases, and 6 bases lay in between. This CDR3 has 15 amino acids. Germline CDR1 reads DFQATT; CDR2 reads SNEGSKA (reference sequence). From RNA, the CDR3 regions of TCR beta chains were amplified and sequenced. First-round RT-PCR relied on HTBI primers, and a second-round multiplex PCR came next. TCRdb reprocessed the multiplex PCR reads with MiXCR, giving one entry per CDR3 protein. Of 1 million to 1.3 million distinct CDR3 sequences listed, less than 45% are singletons.

This TCR came from an adult man with Graves' hyperthyroidism. Material for sequencing was peripheral blood or thyroid tissue (not recorded which). V usage is TRBV20-1 and J usage is TRBJ2-6; no firm D call. This CDR3 reads CSARDSASGANVLTF. Here the CDR3 DNA reads TGCAGTGCTAGAGATTCGGCCTCTGGGGCCAACGTCCTGACTTTC.